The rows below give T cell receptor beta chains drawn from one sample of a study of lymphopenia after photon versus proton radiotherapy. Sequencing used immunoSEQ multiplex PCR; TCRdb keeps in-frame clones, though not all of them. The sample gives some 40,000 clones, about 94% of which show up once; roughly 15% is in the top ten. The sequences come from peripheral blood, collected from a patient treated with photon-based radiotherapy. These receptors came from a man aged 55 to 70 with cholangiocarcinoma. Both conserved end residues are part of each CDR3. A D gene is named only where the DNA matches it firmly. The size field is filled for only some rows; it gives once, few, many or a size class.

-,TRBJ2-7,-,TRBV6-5,TGTGCCAGCAGTTATGACATAGAAAGCTACGAGCAGTACTTC,CASSYDIESYEQYF
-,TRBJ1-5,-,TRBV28,TGTGCCAGCAGTTTGGGGGGTGAGAATCAGCCCCAGCATTTT,CASSLGGENQPQHF
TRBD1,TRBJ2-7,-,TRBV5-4,TGTGCCAGCAGCCTGACAGGGTCCTACGAGCAGTACTTC,CASSLTGSYEQYF
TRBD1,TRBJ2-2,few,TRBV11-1,TGTGCCAGCAGCTCTGACAGGGGGCGAGGGGAGCTGTTTTTT,CASSSDRGRGELFF
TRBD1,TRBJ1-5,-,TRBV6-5,TGTGCCAGCAGGAAGGGACAGGGCCCTAACCAGCCCCAGCATTTT,CASRKGQGPNQPQHF
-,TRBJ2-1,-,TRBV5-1,TGCGCCAGCAGCTTGGAGACGGCGGGCAATGAGCAGTTCTTC,CASSLETAGNEQFF
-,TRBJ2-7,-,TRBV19,TGTGCCAGTAGTATAGACCGGGCCACCTACGAGCAGTACTTC,CASSIDRATYEQYF
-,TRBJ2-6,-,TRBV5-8,TGTGCCAGCAGCCTGGATAGGTCTGGGGCCAACGTCCTGACTTTC,CASSLDRSGANVLTF
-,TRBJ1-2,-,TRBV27,TGTGCCAGCAGTTTAACTAGGACAGAGGCTAACTATGGCTACACCTTC,CASSLTRTEANYGYTF
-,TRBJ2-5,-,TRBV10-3,TGTGCCATTAGTCTCGGGGAGACCCAGTACTTC,CAISLGETQYF
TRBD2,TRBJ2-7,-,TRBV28,TGTGCCAGCAGATCCGCAATCGGGGGGGGCGATTTTTCCTACGAGCAGTACTTC,CASRSAIGGGDFSYEQYF
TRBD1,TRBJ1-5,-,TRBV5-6,TGTGCCAGCAGCTTGGCGGACAGGGGGTTTCAGCCCCAGCATTTT,CASSLADRGFQPQHF
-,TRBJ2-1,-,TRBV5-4,TGTGCCAGCAGCTTGTCGGGGGGCGATGAGCAGTTCTTC,CASSLSGGDEQFF
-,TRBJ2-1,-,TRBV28,TGTGCCAGCAGTAGGAGGGTCCGGTACCATGAGCAGTTCTTC,CASSRRVRYHEQFF
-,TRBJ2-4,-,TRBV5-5,TGTGCCAGCAGCTTGGCCACTTCCCCGGGGAACATTCAGTACTTC,CASSLATSPGNIQYF